The rows below give T cell receptor beta chains drawn from one sample of a study of T-cell memory formation after mild COVID-19. One entry per CDR3 protein results from TCRdb running MiXCR on the 5' RACE reads. The sample includes 450,000 to 650,000 distinct CDR3 sequences, over 15% of them seen just once. Sequencing used PBMCs or a T cell subset sorted from them (not recorded which). The origin of the receptors is an adult woman who had mild COVID-19 (a few samples of this study predate the infection). Cell type and time point are not known. CDR3s include the opening cysteine and the closing phenylalanine or tryptophan. The D gene is left open where the match is weak. Clone sizes are given selectively: once, few, many, or a class where the clone is expanded.

j_call: TRBJ2-7; d_call: NA; clone_size: NA; v_call: TRBV4-3; cdr3_nt: TGCGCCAGCAGCCAAGGGACTCCCTCCTACGAGCAGTACTTC; cdr3_aa: CASSQGTPSYEQYF
j_call: TRBJ1-5; d_call: NA; clone_size: NA; v_call: TRBV30; cdr3_nt: TGTGCCTGGAGTACAGCTAGGGGTCAGCCCCAGCATTTT; cdr3_aa: CAWSTARGQPQHF
j_call: TRBJ2-1; d_call: TRBD1; clone_size: many; v_call: TRBV5-1; cdr3_nt: TGCGCCAGCAGCTATCGACAGGGGGGGTACAATGAGCAGTTCTTC; cdr3_aa: CASSYRQGGYNEQFF
j_call: TRBJ2-1; d_call: TRBD1; clone_size: few; v_call: TRBV12-3/TRBV12-4; cdr3_nt: TGTGCCAGCAGCCCCCGGGACAGGTCCTACAATGAGCAGTTCTTC; cdr3_aa: CASSPRDRSYNEQFF
j_call: TRBJ1-1; d_call: TRBD1; clone_size: NA; v_call: TRBV7-9; cdr3_nt: TGTGCCAGCAGCTTCGGCCGGACAGGGGGAACTGAAGCTTTCTTT; cdr3_aa: CASSFGRTGGTEAFF
j_call: TRBJ2-7; d_call: TRBD2; clone_size: NA; v_call: TRBV27; cdr3_nt: TGTGCCAGCAGTTTGACTAGCGGGACCATGGCCTACGAGCAGTACTTC; cdr3_aa: CASSLTSGTMAYEQYF
j_call: TRBJ2-7; d_call: NA; clone_size: many; v_call: TRBV24-1; cdr3_nt: TGTGCCACCAGTGATTTCGGGGACGAGCAGTACTTC; cdr3_aa: CATSDFGDEQYF
j_call: TRBJ2-7; d_call: NA; clone_size: many; v_call: TRBV7-2; cdr3_nt: TGTGCCAGCACCCCCCCCGGGCGCTACGAGCAGTACTTC; cdr3_aa: CASTPPGRYEQYF
j_call: TRBJ2-7; d_call: TRBD2; clone_size: few; v_call: TRBV12-3/TRBV12-4; cdr3_nt: TGTGCCAGCAGTTACCCACACCTAGCGGGGGGCATCTCCTACGAGCAGTACTTC; cdr3_aa: CASSYPHLAGGISYEQYF
j_call: TRBJ2-2; d_call: NA; clone_size: few; v_call: TRBV29-1; cdr3_nt: TGCAGCGTTTGCGCCGACCGGGAGCTGTTTTTT; cdr3_aa: CSVCADRELFF
j_call: TRBJ1-2; d_call: NA; clone_size: NA; v_call: TRBV7-2; cdr3_nt: TGTGCCAGCAGCTTGAGTTCCGGGACGACCGAGGGCTACACCTTC; cdr3_aa: CASSLSSGTTEGYTF
j_call: TRBJ2-2; d_call: TRBD2; clone_size: NA; v_call: TRBV6-5; cdr3_nt: TGTGCCAGCAGTTACTCGGGGAGGCTAGCGGGTTCAACCGGGGAGCTGTTTTTT; cdr3_aa: CASSYSGRLAGSTGELFF
j_call: TRBJ2-7; d_call: NA; clone_size: few; v_call: TRBV12-3/TRBV12-4; cdr3_nt: TGTGCCAGCAGCCCCCTGGGGGGCCTCCGGGACCTCGAGCAGTACTTC; cdr3_aa: CASSPLGGLRDLEQYF
j_call: TRBJ1-1; d_call: TRBD1; clone_size: many; v_call: TRBV12-3/TRBV12-4; cdr3_nt: TGTGCCAGCAGCTTGGGGACAGTGAACACTGAAGCTTTCTTT; cdr3_aa: CASSLGTVNTEAFF
j_call: TRBJ2-3; d_call: NA; clone_size: few; v_call: TRBV6-2/TRBV6-3; cdr3_nt: TGTGCCAGCAGTTACTCGGGTGGGGTTAATACGCAGTATTTT; cdr3_aa: CASSYSGGVNTQYF
j_call: TRBJ2-2; d_call: NA; clone_size: NA; v_call: TRBV6-5; cdr3_nt: TGTGCCAGCACCCTCGGGACCTTGAACACCGGGGAGCTGTTTTTT; cdr3_aa: CASTLGTLNTGELFF
j_call: TRBJ2-5; d_call: TRBD2; clone_size: few; v_call: TRBV10-3; cdr3_nt: TGTGCCACCAAAGGGACTAGCGGTAATCAAGAGACCCAGTACTTC; cdr3_aa: CATKGTSGNQETQYF
j_call: TRBJ2-7; d_call: NA; clone_size: few; v_call: TRBV6-2/TRBV6-3; cdr3_nt: TGTGCCAGCAGTTACTCGGGTAGCGCCGCCTACGAGCAGTACTTC; cdr3_aa: CASSYSGSAAYEQYF
j_call: TRBJ2-1; d_call: NA; clone_size: few; v_call: TRBV7-2; cdr3_nt: TGTGCCAGCAGCTTTTACTTCTCAACCAACTACAATGAGCAGTTCTTC; cdr3_aa: CASSFYFSTNYNEQFF
j_call: TRBJ2-1; d_call: NA; clone_size: NA; v_call: TRBV27; cdr3_nt: TGTGCCAGCAGTTCGGGGAGACACAATGAGCAGTTCTTC; cdr3_aa: CASSSGRHNEQFF
j_call: TRBJ2-1; d_call: NA; clone_size: few; v_call: TRBV5-1; cdr3_nt: TGCGCCAGCAGCATGGGGGAGACGAGCTACAATGAGCAGTTCTTC; cdr3_aa: CASSMGETSYNEQFF
j_call: TRBJ2-7; d_call: TRBD2; clone_size: few; v_call: TRBV4-2; cdr3_nt: TGTGCCAGCAGCCAAGATCGGGCCCTCAGCGGGGGAGGAGAGCAGTACTTC; cdr3_aa: CASSQDRALSGGGEQYF
j_call: TRBJ1-5; d_call: NA; clone_size: few; v_call: TRBV4-2; cdr3_nt: TGTGCCAGCAGCCAAGAAAACAGGGCAAATCAGCCCCAGCATTTT; cdr3_aa: CASSQENRANQPQHF
j_call: TRBJ2-3; d_call: TRBD1; clone_size: NA; v_call: TRBV20-1; cdr3_nt: TGCAGTGCTAGGAACCCCGGGACAGGGGGAGATACGCAGTATTTT; cdr3_aa: CSARNPGTGGDTQYF
j_call: TRBJ2-3; d_call: NA; clone_size: NA; v_call: TRBV3-1; cdr3_nt: TGTGCCAGCAGCCAAGGGGCCCGACTTGGCGGCGCAGATACGCAGTATTTT; cdr3_aa: CASSQGARLGGADTQYF
j_call: TRBJ2-7; d_call: NA; clone_size: NA; v_call: TRBV7-2; cdr3_nt: TGTGCCAGCAGCTTAGTGGCAGGGGACGAGCAGTACTTC; cdr3_aa: CASSLVAGDEQYF
j_call: TRBJ2-1; d_call: TRBD2; clone_size: many; v_call: TRBV12-3/TRBV12-4; cdr3_nt: TGTGCCAGCAGTTCCCTTAGCGGGGGGCCGATCAATGAGCAGTTCTTC; cdr3_aa: CASSSLSGGPINEQFF
j_call: TRBJ2-1; d_call: NA; clone_size: few; v_call: TRBV30; cdr3_nt: TGTGCCTGGAGTGGCTTAGCGTACAATGAGCAGTTCTTC; cdr3_aa: CAWSGLAYNEQFF